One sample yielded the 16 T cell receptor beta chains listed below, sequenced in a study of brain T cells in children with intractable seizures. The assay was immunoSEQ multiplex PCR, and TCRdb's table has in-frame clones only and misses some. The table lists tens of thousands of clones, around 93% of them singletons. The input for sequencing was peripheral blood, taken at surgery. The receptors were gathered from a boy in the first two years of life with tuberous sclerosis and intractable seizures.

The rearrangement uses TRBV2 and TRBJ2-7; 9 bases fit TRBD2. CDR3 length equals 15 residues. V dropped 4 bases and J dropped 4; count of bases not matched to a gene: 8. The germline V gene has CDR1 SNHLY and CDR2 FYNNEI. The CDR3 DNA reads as TGTGCCAGCAGTGTGAGGCTAGCGGGACAGTACGAGCAGTACTTC. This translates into CASSVRLAGQYEQYF.

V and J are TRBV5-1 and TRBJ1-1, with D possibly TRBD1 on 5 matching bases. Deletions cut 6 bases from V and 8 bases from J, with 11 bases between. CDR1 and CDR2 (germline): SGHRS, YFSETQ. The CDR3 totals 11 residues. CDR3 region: CASMEGTEAFF. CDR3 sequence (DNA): TGCGCCAGCATGGAGGGGACCGAAGCTTTCTTT.

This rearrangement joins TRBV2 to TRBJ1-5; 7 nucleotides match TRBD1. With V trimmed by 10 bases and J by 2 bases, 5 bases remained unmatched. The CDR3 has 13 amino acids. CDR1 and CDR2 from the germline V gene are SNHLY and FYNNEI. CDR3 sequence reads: CATRGDGNQPQHF. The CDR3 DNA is TGTGCCACCAGGGGGGATGGCAATCAGCCCCAGCATTTT.

DNA of the CDR3: TGTGCCACCAGTGACCACTCCGGGACAGGGTTCCATGGCTACACCTTC. This gives the protein CATSDHSGTGFHGYTF. V gene TRBV24-1 combines with J gene TRBJ1-2, with 9 positions matching TRBD1. The CDR3 contains 16 residues. V dropped 4 bases and J dropped 6; count of bases not matched to a gene: 11. CDR1 is KGHDR, CDR2 SFDVKD, per germline.

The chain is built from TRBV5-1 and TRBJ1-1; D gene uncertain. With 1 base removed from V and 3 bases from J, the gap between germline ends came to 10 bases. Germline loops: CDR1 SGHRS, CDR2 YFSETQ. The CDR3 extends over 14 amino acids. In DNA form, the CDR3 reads TGCGCCAGCAGCTTGACAGACCTGGACACTGAAGCTTTCTTT. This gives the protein CASSLTDLDTEAFF.

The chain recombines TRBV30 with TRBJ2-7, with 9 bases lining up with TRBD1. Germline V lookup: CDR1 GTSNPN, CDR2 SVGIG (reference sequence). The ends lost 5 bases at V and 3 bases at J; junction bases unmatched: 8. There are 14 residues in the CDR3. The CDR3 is CAWHPGQGFYEQYF. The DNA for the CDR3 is TGTGCCTGGCATCCGGGACAGGGATTCTACGAGCAGTACTTC.

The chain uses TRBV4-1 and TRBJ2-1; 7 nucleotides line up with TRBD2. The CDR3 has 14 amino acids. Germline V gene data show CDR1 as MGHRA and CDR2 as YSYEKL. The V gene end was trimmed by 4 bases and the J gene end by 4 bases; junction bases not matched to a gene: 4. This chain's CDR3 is CASSRAGGYNEQFF. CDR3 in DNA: TGCGCCAGCAGCCGGGCCGGGGGGTACAATGAGCAGTTCTTC.

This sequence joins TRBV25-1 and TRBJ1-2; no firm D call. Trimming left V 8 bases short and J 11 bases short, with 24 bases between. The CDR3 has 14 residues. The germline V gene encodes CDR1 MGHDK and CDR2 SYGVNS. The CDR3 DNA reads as TGTGCCAGCCGTGGCCCGGCGGCGAGTAGGGCGTACACCTTC. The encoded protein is CASRGPAASRAYTF.

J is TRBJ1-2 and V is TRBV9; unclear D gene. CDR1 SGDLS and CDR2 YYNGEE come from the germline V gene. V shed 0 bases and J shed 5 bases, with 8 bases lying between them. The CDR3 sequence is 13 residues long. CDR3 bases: TGTGCCAGCAGCGTAGCTGCGGATTATGGCTACACCTTC. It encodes CASSVAADYGYTF. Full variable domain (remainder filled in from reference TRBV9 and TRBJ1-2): DSGVTQTPKHLITATGQRVTLRCSPRSGDLSVYWYQQSLDQGLQFLIQYYNGEERAKGNILERFSAQQFPDLHSELNLSSLELGDSALYFCASSVAADYGYTFGSGTRLTVV.

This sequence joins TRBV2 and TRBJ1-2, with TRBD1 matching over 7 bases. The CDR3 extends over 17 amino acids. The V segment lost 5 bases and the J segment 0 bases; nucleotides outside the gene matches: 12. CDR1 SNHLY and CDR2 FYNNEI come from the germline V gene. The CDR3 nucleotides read TGTGCCAGCAGTTTTGACAGGGCCCCGTTAGCTAACTATGGCTACACCTTC. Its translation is CASSFDRAPLANYGYTF.

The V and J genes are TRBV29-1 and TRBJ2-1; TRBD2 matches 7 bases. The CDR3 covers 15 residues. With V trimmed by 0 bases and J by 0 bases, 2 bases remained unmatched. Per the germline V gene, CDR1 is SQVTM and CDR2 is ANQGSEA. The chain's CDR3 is CSVEEGGSSYNEQFF. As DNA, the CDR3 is TGCAGCGTTGAAGAAGGCGGGAGCTCCTACAATGAGCAGTTCTTC.

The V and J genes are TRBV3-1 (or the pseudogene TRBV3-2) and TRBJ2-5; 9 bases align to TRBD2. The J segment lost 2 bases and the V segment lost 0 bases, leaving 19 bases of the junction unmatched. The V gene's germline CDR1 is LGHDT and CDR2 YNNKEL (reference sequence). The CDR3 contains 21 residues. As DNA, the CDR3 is TGTGCCAGCAGCCAAGAAGTAGTTTGGGCTAGCGGGGAGAAAATTCAAGAGACCCAGTACTTC. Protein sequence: CASSQEVVWASGEKIQETQYF.

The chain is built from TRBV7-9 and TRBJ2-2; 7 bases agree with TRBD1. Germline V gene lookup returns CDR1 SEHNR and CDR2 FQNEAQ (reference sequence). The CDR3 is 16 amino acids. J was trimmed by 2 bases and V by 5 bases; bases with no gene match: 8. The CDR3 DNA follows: TGTGCCAGCAGCCACCCCTACAGGGGTAACACCGGGGAGCTGTTTTTT. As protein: CASSHPYRGNTGELFF.

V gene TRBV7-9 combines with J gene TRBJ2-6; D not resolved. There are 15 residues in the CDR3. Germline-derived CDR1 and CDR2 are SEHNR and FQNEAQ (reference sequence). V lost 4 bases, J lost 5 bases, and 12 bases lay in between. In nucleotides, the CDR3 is TGTGCCAGCAGCTCCGAACTCATTAGGGCCAACGTCCTGACTTTC. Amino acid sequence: CASSSELIRANVLTF.

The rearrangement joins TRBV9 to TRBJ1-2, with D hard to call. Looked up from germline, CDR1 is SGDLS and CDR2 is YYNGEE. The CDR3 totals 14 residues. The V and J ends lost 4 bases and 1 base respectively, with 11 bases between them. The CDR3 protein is CASSPLVDNYGYTF. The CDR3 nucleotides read TGTGCCAGCAGCCCTCTCGTTGATAACTATGGCTACACCTTC.

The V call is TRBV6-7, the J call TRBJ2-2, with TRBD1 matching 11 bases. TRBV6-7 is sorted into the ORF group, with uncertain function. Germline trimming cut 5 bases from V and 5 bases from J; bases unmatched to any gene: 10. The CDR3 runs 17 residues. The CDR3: CASSPERTGGLTGELFF. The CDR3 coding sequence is TGTGCCAGCAGTCCCGAGCGGACAGGGGGCTTAACCGGGGAGCTGTTTTTT.